This T cell receptor (beta chain) was found in a study of blood T cell repertoires in COVID-19. Whole-study context: T cells, B-cell-depleted T cells, or PBMCs supplied cDNA or gDNA.

The ends were cut back, 2 bases at V and 0 bases at J, with 7 bases in the middle. Germline V lookup: CDR1 SEHNR, CDR2 FQNEAQ (reference sequence). The CDR3 is 15 residues long. Sequencing was performed with immunoSEQ multiplex PCR; in TCRdb, only in-frame clones are kept and a portion is missing. The data hold about 190,000 clones, with 70% to 90% observed a single time. The clonotype was recovered from a woman aged 40 to 50 who had recovered from COVID-19. V usage is TRBV7-9 and J usage is TRBJ2-2; D is uncertain. The sequenced sample consisted of peripheral blood. In nucleotides, the CDR3 is TGTGCCAGCAGCTTAAGAGCCCCGAACACCGGGGAGCTGTTTTTT. Translating gives CASSLRAPNTGELFF.